This TCR beta chain was profiled in a study of T cell repertoires in cytomegalovirus infection. The overall study: An indication of both CMV infection and matching HLA type came from public TCR beta signatures.

Findings and caveats of the study: The response measured ex vivo was dominated by TCR beta clonotypes (HLA-C-restricted and CMV-specific). Carriers of CMV plus the relevant HLA were identified by cumulative public TCR beta family frequency.

Worth noting for this clonotype: Its antigen is unidentified.

TCRdb processed the reads anew with MiXCR; each CDR3 protein has one entry. The table records about 260,000 distinct CDR3 sequences, around 15% of them present only once. The sequence derives from a human donor in good health (CMV status not recorded). Some clones in this sample may be carry-over from other donors' samples. The sequencing input was PBMCs.

The CDR3 spells CASSLEKGIGTEAFF. The CDR3 DNA reads as TGTGCCAGCAGCTTGGAAAAGGGAATAGGGACTGAAGCTTTCTTT. This chain uses TRBV5-4 with TRBJ1-1; D remains unclear. The CDR3 runs to 15 residues. Germline V CDR1 and CDR2: SGHNT, YYREEE (reference sequence). The V and J ends lost 0 bases and 5 bases respectively, with 14 bases between them.